This entry lists 9 T cell receptor beta chains sequenced from one sample in a study of blood T cell dynamics during melanoma immunotherapy. Noted time point: pre-treatment baseline. Assay used: immunoSEQ multiplex PCR; TCRdb lists only in-frame clones, some missing. The profile shows about 8,500 clones, roughly 80% of them singletons. The material sequenced was blood, taken from a patient treated with checkpoint blockade. Source of these receptors: a human donor with melanoma.

The genes are TRBV6-5 and TRBJ2-7; D is ambiguous. Per germline, CDR1 MNHEY and CDR2 SVGAGI. This CDR3 has 15 amino acids. V was trimmed by 0 bases and J by 1 base, leaving 10 bases between them. CDR3 in amino acids: CASSYSGETSYEQYF. The CDR3 nucleotides are TGTGCCAGCAGTTACTCGGGCGAGACATCCTACGAGCAGTACTTC.

This chain links TRBV7-3 with TRBJ2-1; 8 nucleotides line up with TRBD2. Looked up from germline, CDR1 is SGHTA and CDR2 is FQGTGA. V was clipped by 4 bases and J by 10 bases; unmatched bases: 3. This CDR3 is 12 amino acids long. CDR3 DNA sequence: TGTGCCAGCAGCTCGGGACTAGACGAGCAGTTCTTC. Translating gives CASSSGLDEQFF.

The chain joins TRBV15 to TRBJ2-3, with a possible D match to TRBD2 (6 bases). V lost 0 bases and J 5 bases, leaving 12 bases between the germline ends. CDR1 LNHNV and CDR2 YYDKDF come from the germline V gene (reference sequence). This CDR3 contains 15 residues. CDR3 region: CATSRDGGKEDTQYF. The CDR3 DNA sequence: TGTGCCACCAGCAGAGATGGGGGGAAAGAAGATACGCAGTATTTT.

In this sample, this clone turned up once. The V call is TRBV4-2, the J call TRBJ2-5, with 9 positions matching TRBD2. V shed 4 bases and J 1 base; nucleotides not matched to a gene: 7. This CDR3 comprises 16 residues. CDR1 and CDR2 from the germline V gene are LGHNA and YNFKEQ. The CDR3 loop reads CASSPFAGGFQETQYF. CDR3 sequence (DNA): TGTGCCAGCAGCCCGTTCGCGGGAGGGTTCCAAGAGACCCAGTACTTC.

V usage is TRBV5-5 and J usage is TRBJ2-4; D possibly corresponds to TRBD2 (5 bases). Germline loops: CDR1 SGHKS, CDR2 YYEKEE (reference sequence). With 2 bases removed from V and 6 bases from J, the gap between germline ends came to 12 bases. The CDR3 contains 14 residues. The CDR3 region is CASSLAASPNIQYF. DNA for the CDR3: TGTGCCAGCAGCTTAGCGGCGAGCCCAAACATTCAGTACTTC.

The chain joins TRBV11-3 to TRBJ1-1; a possible D gene is TRBD1 (5 bases). Between the trimmed V and J ends, which lost 1 base and 3 bases, there was a span of 6 bases. This CDR3 is built from 13 residues. Germline V CDR1 and CDR2: SGHNT, YENEEA. CDR3 amino acids: CASSLGGDTEAFF. Written as DNA, the CDR3 is TGTGCCAGCAGCTTAGGGGGGGACACTGAAGCTTTCTTT.

J is TRBJ1-2 and V is TRBV30, with 7 bases identical to TRBD1. Losses at the gene ends were 0 bases for V and 7 bases for J; bases not matched to a gene: 11. This CDR3 has 15 amino acids. In germline, CDR1 is GTSNPN, CDR2 SVGIG (reference sequence). The CDR3 reads CAWSVLVRGVGGYTF. CDR3 DNA sequence: TGTGCCTGGAGTGTCCTGGTCAGGGGGGTAGGTGGCTACACCTTC.

In this sample, this clone turned up once. The chain joins TRBV7-2 to TRBJ2-2; TRBD2 agrees at 13 bases. This CDR3 is 18 amino acids long. The germline gives CDR1 SGHTA, CDR2 FQGNSA. V was pared by 7 bases and J by 2 bases, with 10 bases of the junction left unmatched. In DNA form, the CDR3 reads TGTGCCAGCACAAGAAGGACTAGCGGGGGTATTAACACCGGGGAGCTGTTTTTT. Residues: CASTRRTSGGINTGELFF.

The chain recombines TRBV5-1 with TRBJ2-3; 7 positions agree with TRBD1. Germline V gene lookup returns CDR1 SGHRS and CDR2 YFSETQ. CDR3 length: 13 residues. V was pared by 4 bases and J by 3 bases, with 2 bases of the junction left unmatched. The CDR3 is CASSPQGTDTQYF. DNA for the CDR3: TGCGCCAGCAGCCCACAGGGGACAGATACGCAGTATTTT.